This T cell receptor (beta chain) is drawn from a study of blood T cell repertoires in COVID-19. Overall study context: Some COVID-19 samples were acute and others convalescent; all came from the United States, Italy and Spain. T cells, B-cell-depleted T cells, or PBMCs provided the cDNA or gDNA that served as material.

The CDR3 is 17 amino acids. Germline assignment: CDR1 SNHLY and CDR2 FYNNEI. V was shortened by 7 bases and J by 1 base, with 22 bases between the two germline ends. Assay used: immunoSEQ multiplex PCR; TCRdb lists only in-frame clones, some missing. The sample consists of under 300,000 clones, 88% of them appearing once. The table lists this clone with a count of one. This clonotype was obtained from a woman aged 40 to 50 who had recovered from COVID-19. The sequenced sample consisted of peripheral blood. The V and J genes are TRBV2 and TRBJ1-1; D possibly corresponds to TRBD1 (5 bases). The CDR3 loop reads CASTRGHPAGGNTEAFF. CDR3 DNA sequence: TGTGCCAGCACTAGGGGCCATCCCGCGGGAGGGAACACTGAAGCTTTCTTT.